These 20 T cell receptor beta chains originate from one sample sequenced in a study of T-cell reconstitution after alpha-beta-depleted transplantation in children. A library of TCRbeta sequences, prepared with unique molecular identifiers, was generated. TCRdb ran MiXCR on the PCR reads and lists one entry per CDR3 protein. The table shows about 830,000 distinct CDR3 sequences, with 16% occurring only once. Sequenced here: PBMCs, mostly from graft donor cells, sampled 360 days after TCRalphabeta/CD19-depleted stem cell transplant. The receptors derive from a male patient aged 10-17 years who had a stem cell transplant for acute lymphoblastic leukemia, so the T cells may come from the graft donor.

This clonotype has a handful of counts. V is TRBV6-5 and J is TRBJ2-1; D gene unclear. This CDR3 spans 13 amino acids. V dropped 2 bases and J dropped 6 bases, with 8 bases sitting between them. Germline V gene sequence: CDR1 MNHEY, CDR2 SVGAGI. The CDR3 reads CASSYGRSNEQFF. The CDR3 nucleotides are TGTGCCAGCAGTTACGGACGGAGCAATGAGCAGTTCTTC.

There are many counts of this clonotype. The V call is TRBV5-1, the J call TRBJ1-2; D call uncertain. CDR1 SGHRS and CDR2 YFSETQ come from the germline V gene. CDR3 size: 13 residues. Trimming shortened V by 2 bases and J by 0 bases, and 5 bases separated the two germline ends. The CDR3 sequence: CASSLTANYGYTF. For the CDR3, the DNA is TGCGCCAGCAGCTTAACCGCTAACTATGGCTACACCTTC. Variable domain in full (rest from reference TRBV5-1 and TRBJ1-2): KAGVTQTPRYLIKTRGQQVTLSCSPISGHRSVSWYQQTPGQGLQFLFEYFSETQRNKGNFPGRFSGRQFSNSRSEMNVSTLELGDSALYLCASSLTANYGYTFGSGTRLTVV.

This clonotype was detected many times. V usage is TRBV20-1 and J usage is TRBJ2-7; 7 nucleotides line up with TRBD2. The CDR3 spans 14 residues. In germline, CDR1 is DFQATT, CDR2 SNEGSKA (reference sequence). With V trimmed by 1 base and J by 7 bases, 10 bases remained unmatched. The CDR3 bases are TGCAGTGCTAGAGCCTCGGGAGGTGCAAGGGAGCAGTACTTC. The encoded protein is CSARASGGAREQYF.

This clonotype was observed a handful of times. At one of its ends the junction is not consistent with the germline gene, which may arise from a read error. V and J are TRBV3-1 and TRBJ2-7, with a weak D call TRBD1 (6 bases). The CDR3 extends over 14 amino acids. The germline CDR1 and CDR2 sequences are LGHDT and YNNKEL (reference sequence). CDR3 nucleotides: TGTGCCAGCAGTCAAGGGGGAACTTCCTACGAGCAGTACTTC. Amino acids: CASSQGGTSYEQYF.

V is TRBV7-8 and J is TRBJ2-5; TRBD2 is a possible D gene (6 bases). Germline V gene data show CDR1 as SGHVS and CDR2 as FQNEAQ. V lost 5 bases and J lost 5, with 18 bases in between. This CDR3 has 15 amino acids. The DNA for the CDR3 is TGTGCCAGCAGCGGAGAGGAGGGACCGGAGGAGACCCAGTACTTC. The encoded protein is CASSGEEGPEETQYF.

This clonotype was found many times. This chain uses TRBV24-1 with TRBJ1-1; D gene ambiguous. The CDR3 contains 14 residues. Germline V gives CDR1 KGHDR, CDR2 SFDVKD. The germline V and J ends were trimmed by 5 bases and 0 bases, with 9 bases remaining between them. In nucleotides, the CDR3 is TGTGCCACCAGTGGAAGGGCCTTGAACACTGAAGCTTTCTTT. This sequence encodes CATSGRALNTEAFF.

This clonotype was seen a handful of times. The chain couples TRBV18 to TRBJ2-5; D is undetermined. CDR3 length: 14 amino acids. Germline V lookup: CDR1 KGHSH, CDR2 LQKENI. V lost 0 bases, J lost 1 base, and 6 bases lay in between. The CDR3 nucleotides are TGTGCCAGCTCACCACCGCGACCCCAAGAGACCCAGTACTTC. Translation: CASSPPRPQETQYF.

This clonotype was detected a few times. V and J are TRBV6-2 or TRBV6-3 and TRBJ2-1, with D hard to call. This CDR3 has 11 amino acids. The V and J ends lost 5 bases and 7 bases respectively, with 6 bases between them. Germline V gene sequence: CDR1 MNHEY, CDR2 SVGEGT. The CDR3 DNA reads TGTGCCAGCAGTCAGTGGAATGAGCAGTTCTTC. Translated, it gives CASSQWNEQFF.

The CDR3 coding sequence is TGCAGTGCTCAGAGAGGACCGAATTTAGTCATGGGTGGGGCCAACGTCCTGACTTTC. This sequence encodes CSAQRGPNLVMGGANVLTF. This chain connects TRBV20-1 to TRBJ2-6; D is unclear. CDR1 is DFQATT, CDR2 SNEGSKA, per germline (reference sequence). Trimming took off 5 bases at V and 3 bases at J, with 26 bases between the two ends. This CDR3 is 19 amino acids long.

This chain links TRBV12-5 with TRBJ2-3; 11 positions match TRBD2. This CDR3 has 17 amino acids. The V gene's germline CDR1 is LGHNT and CDR2 FRNRAP. The CDR3 bases are TGTGCCAGCTGCTTCTTTAGCGGGGGGGCCGAGGAAGATACGCAGTATTTT. Amino acid sequence: CASCFFSGGAEEDTQYF.

The rearrangement uses TRBV5-1 and TRBJ2-3; D is possibly TRBD2 (5 bases). The V gene lost 4 bases and the J gene lost 3 bases, with 18 bases spanning the gap. The CDR3 runs to 16 residues. Germline V lookup: CDR1 SGHRS, CDR2 YFSETQ. The CDR3 loop is CASSPPDLAGTDTQYF. The CDR3 region has the DNA TGCGCCAGCAGCCCGCCCGATCTAGCTGGTACAGATACGCAGTATTTT.

V gene TRBV7-3 combines with J gene TRBJ2-1, with D tentatively TRBD2 (6 bases). The CDR3 extends over 15 amino acids. Trimming left V 4 bases short and J 2 bases short, with 12 bases between. CDR1 is SGHTA and CDR2 is FQGTGA in the germline V gene. The CDR3 reads CASSSRREAYNEQFF. CDR3 sequence (DNA): TGTGCCAGCAGCTCCCGGAGGGAGGCCTACAATGAGCAGTTCTTC.

This clonotype appeared many times. This chain joins TRBV6-5 and TRBJ2-3; no reliable D call. Looked up from germline, CDR1 is MNHEY and CDR2 is SVGAGI. The CDR3 is 14 amino acids. Trimming stripped 4 bases from V and 3 bases from J, with 11 bases between. CDR3 coding DNA: TGTGCCAGCAGTTGGTACCCCAGGACAGATACGCAGTATTTT. As protein: CASSWYPRTDTQYF.

The V call is TRBV20-1, the J call TRBJ2-4; the match to TRBD1 covers 10 bases. The CDR3 has 10 amino acids. Germline values: CDR1 DFQATT, CDR2 SNEGSKA (reference sequence). Trimming removed 5 bases from V and 14 bases from J; junction bases left unmatched: 3. Here the CDR3 reads CSAFGQGEYF. CDR3 DNA: TGCAGTGCTTTTGGACAGGGGGAGTACTTC.

This clonotype appeared a few times. V and J are TRBV15 and TRBJ1-5; D is ambiguous. There are 17 residues in the CDR3. Germline CDR1 is LNHNV and CDR2 is YYDKDF (reference sequence). V dropped 3 bases and J dropped 1 base, with 16 bases sitting between them. This chain's CDR3 is CATSREAEGMSNQPQHF. The CDR3 nucleotides are TGTGCCACCAGCAGGGAGGCAGAGGGTATGAGCAATCAGCCCCAGCATTTT.

The sample holds a few counts of this clonotype. The rearrangement links TRBV11-1 to TRBJ1-5; D is ambiguous. From germline, CDR1 is SGHAT and CDR2 FQDESV (reference sequence). The V gene lost 1 base and the J gene lost 0 bases, with 19 bases spanning the gap. The CDR3 sequence is 19 residues long. This CDR3 is CASSLVGRAEQNSNQPQHF. CDR3 DNA: TGTGCCAGCAGCTTAGTAGGACGGGCTGAACAAAATAGCAATCAGCCCCAGCATTTT.

This clonotype was observed a handful of times. The chain uses TRBV4-2 and TRBJ2-1, with TRBD2 matching over 13 bases. The V and J ends lost 5 bases and 8 bases, in that order; junction bases with no gene match: 9. The CDR3 is made up of 16 amino acids. From germline, CDR1 is LGHNA and CDR2 YNFKEQ. The CDR3 here is CASSTRTSGSSDEQFF. The CDR3 bases are TGTGCCAGCAGCACTCGGACTAGCGGGAGTAGTGATGAGCAGTTCTTC.

The chain has TRBV7-9 and TRBJ1-1; D not certain. The CDR3 is 12 amino acids. The germline gives CDR1 SEHNR, CDR2 FQNEAQ (reference sequence). The germline V and J ends were trimmed by 4 bases and 6 bases, with 9 bases remaining between them. CDR3 sequence: CASSWGISEAFF. The CDR3 region has the DNA TGTGCCAGCAGCTGGGGTATCTCTGAAGCTTTCTTT.

The J gene is TRBJ2-3, the V gene TRBV7-8; 7 nucleotides align to TRBD2. V dropped 2 bases and J dropped 2; count of bases not matched to a gene: 13. Germline CDR1 and CDR2: SGHVS and FQNEAQ. The CDR3 covers 18 residues. As DNA, the CDR3 is TGTGCCAGCAGCTTATATGTTCTGACTAGCCTCCTCACAGATACGCAGTATTTT. This gives the protein CASSLYVLTSLLTDTQYF.

The rearrangement links TRBV12-3 or TRBV12-4 to TRBJ2-6, with D maybe TRBD1 (6 bases). The length of the CDR3 is 20 residues. V lost 0 bases and J 2 bases, leaving 20 bases between the germline ends. Written as DNA, the CDR3 is TGTGCCAGCAGTTTAGCGGAGTCATCCTACAGGGTCCCTGGGGCCAACGTCCTGACTTTC. Protein: CASSLAESSYRVPGANVLTF.